This TCR beta chain came from a study of cytomegalovirus exposure and HLA in healthy donors. Points from the study as a whole: The study put some 160 TCR beta chains on its list as cytomegalovirus-associated. Other equally common chains were less clonally expanded than HLA-associated TCR beta chains, a later analysis showed.

PCR primers comprised 60 Vbeta and 13 Jbeta primers. The assay was immunoSEQ multiplex PCR, and TCRdb's table has in-frame clones only and misses some. The table includes 280,000 or so clones, around nine tenths detected once. Points on this clone: Its antigen is as yet unknown.

This CDR3 region has 14 residues. CDR1 is MGHRA and CDR2 is YSYEKL in the germline V gene. The J segment lost 6 bases and the V segment lost 0 bases, leaving 2 bases of the junction unmatched. Sequencing was carried out using PBMCs. The sequence derives from a woman between 18 and 29 years old in good health and CMV-seronegative. This chain uses TRBV4-1 with TRBJ2-5; 9 bases fit TRBD1. The CDR3 spells CASSQDDRGKTQYF. Here the CDR3 DNA reads TGCGCCAGCAGCCAAGATGACAGGGGGAAGACCCAGTACTTC.